One sample yielded the 27 T cell receptor beta chains listed below, sequenced in a study of OX40 agonist ivuxolimab in advanced cancers. The table came from immunoSEQ multiplex PCR; TCRdb's copy has only in-frame clones and leaves some out. This table has about 86,000 clones, roughly nine tenths appearing once. The source was CD4+ or CD8+ T cells sorted from blood, collected in a trial of the OX40 agonist ivuxolimab. The receptors derive from an adult with an advanced solid tumor such as melanoma, head and neck, liver or kidney cancer.

The gene calls are TRBV6-1 and TRBJ2-4; 11 bases align to TRBD1. The ends lost 2 bases at V and 0 bases at J; junction bases unmatched: 6. The CDR3 runs 18 residues. Germline values: CDR1 MNHNS, CDR2 SASEGT. The CDR3 DNA is TGTGCCAGCAGTGAAAGGGACAGGGGGTTTCTAGCCAAAAACATTCAGTACTTC. Translating gives CASSERDRGFLAKNIQYF.

The rearrangement links TRBV5-1 to TRBJ1-4; possible D gene TRBD1, 6 bases. This CDR3 is 14 amino acids long. The germline gives CDR1 SGHRS, CDR2 YFSETQ. V lost 4 bases, J lost 7 bases, and 14 bases lay in between. The CDR3 protein is CASSGGALSEKLFF. CDR3 DNA sequence: TGCGCCAGCAGCGGGGGCGCGCTTAGTGAAAAACTGTTTTTT.

Of note for this clone: A junction boundary mismatches the germline segment, possibly from a read error. The rearrangement joins TRBV27 to TRBJ2-5; TRBD1 is a possible D gene (6 bases). The tail of the sequence fits TRBJ2-7 better, so the J call may be wrong. The CDR3 is made up of 14 amino acids. The germline V gene has CDR1 MNHEY and CDR2 SMNVEV (reference sequence). The CDR3 DNA is TGTGCCAGCAGTCTATCAACAGGGAACTACGAGCAGTACTTC. Protein: CASSLSTGNYEQYF.

This clone showed up just a few times. This chain connects TRBV18 to TRBJ2-5; no definite D call. CDR1 and CDR2 from the germline V gene are KGHSH and LQKENI. The CDR3 extends over 11 amino acids. V dropped 5 bases and J dropped 2 bases, with 3 bases sitting between them. The CDR3 region has the DNA TGTGCCAGCTCAAATCAAGAGACCCAGTACTTC. Protein sequence: CASSNQETQYF.

V gene TRBV29-1 combines with J gene TRBJ1-1; D gene ambiguous. V lost 7 bases and J 4 bases, leaving 13 bases between the germline ends. The CDR3 has 12 residues. Germline CDR1 SQVTM, CDR2 ANQGSEA. The CDR3 sequence: CSGTREATEAFF. CDR3 coding DNA: TGCAGCGGTACTCGGGAGGCCACTGAAGCTTTCTTT.

In DNA, the CDR3 is TGCGCCAGCAGCCAAGAGGACACAGTCGAGCAGTACTTC. Translating it yields CASSQEDTVEQYF. The rearrangement joins TRBV4-1 to TRBJ2-7, with D perhaps matching TRBD1 (5 bases). Germline V gene sequence: CDR1 MGHRA, CDR2 YSYEKL. The CDR3 is 13 amino acids. V was pared by 0 bases and J by 6 bases, with 9 bases between.

The genes are TRBV25-1 and TRBJ2-7, with TRBD1 matching 8 bases. This CDR3 region has 14 residues. CDR1 is MGHDK, CDR2 SYGVNS, per germline. Germline trimming cut 3 bases from V and 4 bases from J; bases unmatched to any gene: 5. CDR3 coding DNA: TGTGCCAGCAGTGACTTCCAGGGGGCGTACGAGCAGTACTTC. Amino acids: CASSDFQGAYEQYF.

The chain couples TRBV28 to TRBJ2-5; D gene ambiguous. TRBJ2-7 matches the DNA end more closely, so the J call is doubtful. The CDR3 runs 13 residues. CDR1 MDHEN and CDR2 SYDVKM come from the germline V gene. CDR3 sequence (DNA): TGTGCCAGCAGTCCCTCACCCGACTACGAGCAGTACTTC. It translates to CASSPSPDYEQYF.

The chain employs TRBV6-5 and TRBJ2-3; TRBD1 matches 9 bases. J was trimmed by 3 bases and V by 5 bases; bases with no gene match: 6. Germline CDR1 MNHEY, CDR2 SVGAGI. The CDR3 is 15 amino acids. The CDR3 DNA sequence: TGTGCCAGCAGTCCCCTCGGACAGGGGACAGATACGCAGTATTTT. Amino acids: CASSPLGQGTDTQYF.

The CDR3 DNA follows: TGCGCCAGCAGCCAACAGGGTACCGAAGCTTTCTTT. It codes for CASSQQGTEAFF. The V and J genes are TRBV4-1 and TRBJ1-1; tentatively, D is TRBD1 (5 bases). With 2 bases removed from V and 8 bases from J, the gap between germline ends came to 9 bases. There are 12 residues in the CDR3. Germline-derived CDR1 and CDR2 are MGHRA and YSYEKL.

The chain is built from TRBV11-3 and TRBJ1-6, with D uncertain. The CDR3 sequence is 14 residues long. V was pared by 3 bases and J by 4 bases, with 7 bases between. Germline lookup yields CDR1 SGHNT and CDR2 YENEEA. Here the CDR3 DNA reads TGTGCCAGCAGCTTGGCAGCATATAATTCACCCCTCCACTTT. Its translation: CASSLAAYNSPLHF.

This clone was counted a single time. The rearrangement uses TRBV7-9 and TRBJ2-1; D may correspond to TRBD1 or TRBD2 (5 bases each). This CDR3 spans 19 amino acids. Per the germline V gene, CDR1 is SEHNR and CDR2 is FQNEAQ (reference sequence). V was clipped by 1 base and J by 8 bases, with 27 bases between them. CDR3 residues: CASSLVKRGLLLSGDEQFF. CDR3 sequence (DNA): TGTGCCAGCAGCTTAGTTAAGAGGGGCCTTCTTCTGTCTGGCGATGAGCAGTTCTTC.

This clone was recorded many times. The V and J genes are TRBV6-4 and TRBJ1-1; D perhaps matches TRBD1 (5 bases). CDR3 length: 14 amino acids. Germline V gene sequence: CDR1 MRHNA, CDR2 SNTAGT. V gave up 2 bases and J gave up 4 bases, with 11 bases separating them. The CDR3, as DNA: TGTGCCAGCAGTGACGGAGGGGAGGGCACTGAAGCTTTCTTT. Translated, it gives CASSDGGEGTEAFF.

The V call is TRBV9, the J call TRBJ2-1, with 8 bases that match TRBD2. V shed 4 bases and J 4 bases; nucleotides not matched to a gene: 7. CDR1 is SGDLS, CDR2 YYNGEE, per germline. The CDR3 covers 15 residues. The CDR3 nucleotides read TGTGCCAGCAGCCCAAGCGGGAGCGGATACAATGAGCAGTTCTTC. Translation gives CASSPSGSGYNEQFF.

This clone was detected only once. The J gene is TRBJ2-3, the V gene TRBV18; D perhaps matches TRBD1 (5 bases). V lost 4 bases and J lost 2, with 10 bases in between. The germline V gene encodes CDR1 KGHSH and CDR2 LQKENI. This CDR3 is built from 14 residues. The CDR3 loop reads CASSQRQLTDTQYF. DNA of the CDR3: TGTGCCAGCTCACAGAGACAGCTCACAGATACGCAGTATTTT.

The V gene is TRBV4-1, the J gene TRBJ2-1, with a tentative D call TRBD1 (6 bases). This CDR3 comprises 15 residues. Germline V lookup: CDR1 MGHRA, CDR2 YSYEKL. V was trimmed by 4 bases and J by 4 bases, leaving 14 bases between them. CDR3 region: CASSLRGFTYNEQFF. The CDR3, as DNA: TGCGCCAGCAGCCTTAGGGGGTTCACATACAATGAGCAGTTCTTC.

The rearrangement uses TRBV4-1 and TRBJ1-5; D is unclear. The CDR3 has 17 residues. Per the germline V gene, CDR1 is MGHRA and CDR2 is YSYEKL. V shed 1 base and J shed 0 bases, with 13 bases lying between them. CDR3 sequence: CASSQVSLLYSNQPQHF. The CDR3 DNA sequence: TGCGCCAGCAGCCAAGTCAGCCTCTTATATAGCAATCAGCCCCAGCATTTT.

The rearrangement uses TRBV4-1 and TRBJ2-7, with unresolved D. Trimming took off 4 bases at V and 6 bases at J, with 13 bases between the two ends. The CDR3 runs 13 residues. The germline V gene encodes CDR1 MGHRA and CDR2 YSYEKL. The CDR3 DNA follows: TGCGCCAGCAGCCCGTATTTTTGGCTCGAGCAGTACTTC. Residues: CASSPYFWLEQYF.

This clone was seen once. The rearrangement uses TRBV27 and TRBJ2-1; 12 bases agree with TRBD2. CDR1 MNHEY and CDR2 SMNVEV come from the germline V gene (reference sequence). V was clipped by 6 bases and J by 8 bases; unmatched bases: 8. The CDR3 covers 15 residues. The CDR3 reads CASSPGLAGVYEQFF. For the CDR3, the DNA is TGTGCCAGCAGCCCGGGACTAGCGGGTGTCTATGAGCAGTTCTTC.

V gene TRBV27 combines with J gene TRBJ1-1, with a weak D call TRBD1 (5 bases). Trimming took 9 bases from V and 4 from J, leaving 18 bases between them. There are 14 residues in the CDR3. Germline CDR1 and CDR2: MNHEY and SMNVEV (reference sequence). The CDR3 protein is CASHSGIWFTEAFF. CDR3 nucleotide sequence: TGTGCCAGTCACTCAGGGATTTGGTTCACTGAAGCTTTCTTT.

The rearrangement uses TRBV5-1 and TRBJ2-7; D is ambiguous. Germline loops: CDR1 SGHRS, CDR2 YFSETQ. V lost 2 bases and J lost 2, with 8 bases in between. This CDR3 contains 13 residues. In DNA form, the CDR3 reads TGCGCCAGCAGCTTTCGATTGCCCTACGAGCAGTACTTC. Translated, it gives CASSFRLPYEQYF. The complete variable domain, with remaining parts taken from reference TRBV5-1 and TRBJ2-7, reads KAGVTQTPRYLIKTRGQQVTLSCSPISGHRSVSWYQQTPGQGLQFLFEYFSETQRNKGNFPGRFSGRQFSNSRSEMNVSTLELGDSALYLCASSFRLPYEQYFGPGTRLTVT.

This clone was found once. The CDR3 spells CASSLSGIETQYF. The CDR3 region has the DNA TGTGCCAGCAGTTTATCAGGGATTGAGACCCAGTACTTC. The chain combines TRBV27 with TRBJ2-5; D is uncertain. CDR3 length: 13 amino acids. CDR1 is MNHEY, CDR2 SMNVEV, per germline (reference sequence). Trimming stripped 0 bases from V and 5 bases from J, with 7 bases between.

V gene TRBV28 combines with J gene TRBJ1-5, with D unclear. Germline CDR1 reads MDHEN; CDR2 reads SYDVKM. Trimming shortened V by 10 bases and J by 7 bases, and 8 bases separated the two germline ends. There are 10 residues in the CDR3. CDR3 coding DNA: TGTGCCACCAATCGACAGCCCCAGCATTTT. This sequence encodes CATNRQPQHF.

This clone was seen a few times. The chain carries TRBV19 and TRBJ1-1; a possible D gene is TRBD1 (6 bases). The CDR3 sequence is 16 residues long. V was clipped by 4 bases and J by 0 bases, with 15 bases between them. Per the germline V gene, CDR1 is LNHDA and CDR2 is SQIVND (reference sequence). CDR3 protein: CASSSHTRDMNTEAFF. The CDR3 nucleotides are TGTGCCAGTAGTAGTCACACCCGGGACATGAACACTGAAGCTTTCTTT.

V gene TRBV27 combines with J gene TRBJ2-7; tentatively, D is TRBD1 or TRBD2 (5 bases each). The V end lost 4 bases, the J end lost 3 bases, and 13 bases lay between the germline ends. Germline V gene lookup returns CDR1 MNHEY and CDR2 SMNVEV (reference sequence). The CDR3 loop spans 14 amino acids. CDR3 in DNA: TGTGCCAGCAGTTCGGCAGGGACGGGCTACGAGCAGTACTTC. It specifies CASSSAGTGYEQYF.

J is TRBJ2-5 and V is TRBV7-8; 13 positions agree with TRBD2. The CDR3 runs 18 residues. Per germline, CDR1 SGHVS and CDR2 FQNEAQ. The trim removed 1 base at V and 5 bases at J, leaving 10 bases unmatched. The CDR3 coding sequence is TGTGCCAGCAGCTTAGTCCGCACTAGCGGGAGGGCCGTGGAGACCCAGTACTTC. Translation: CASSLVRTSGRAVETQYF.

This chain uses TRBV6-5 with TRBJ2-3, with a weak D call TRBD1 (6 bases). Germline lookup yields CDR1 MNHEY and CDR2 SVGAGI. This CDR3 is 16 amino acids long. Trimming shortened V by 3 bases and J by 2 bases, and 15 bases separated the two germline ends. CDR3 residues: CASSYMPGTPTDTQYF. The CDR3 DNA is TGTGCCAGCAGTTATATGCCGGGGACACCCACAGATACGCAGTATTTT.